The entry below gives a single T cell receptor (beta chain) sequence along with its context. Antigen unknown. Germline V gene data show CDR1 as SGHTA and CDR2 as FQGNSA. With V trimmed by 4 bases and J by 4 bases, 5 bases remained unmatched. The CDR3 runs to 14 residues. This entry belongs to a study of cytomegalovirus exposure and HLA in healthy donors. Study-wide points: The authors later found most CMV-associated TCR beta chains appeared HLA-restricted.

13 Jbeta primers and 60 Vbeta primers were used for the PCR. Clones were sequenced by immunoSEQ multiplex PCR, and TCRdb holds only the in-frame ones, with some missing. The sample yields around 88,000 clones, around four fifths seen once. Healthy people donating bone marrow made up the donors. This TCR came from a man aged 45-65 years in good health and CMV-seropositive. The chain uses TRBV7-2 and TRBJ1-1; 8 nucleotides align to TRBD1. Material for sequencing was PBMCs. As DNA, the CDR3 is TGTGCCAGCAGCTCTACAGGGGGTCTCACTGAAGCTTTCTTT. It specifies CASSSTGGLTEAFF.